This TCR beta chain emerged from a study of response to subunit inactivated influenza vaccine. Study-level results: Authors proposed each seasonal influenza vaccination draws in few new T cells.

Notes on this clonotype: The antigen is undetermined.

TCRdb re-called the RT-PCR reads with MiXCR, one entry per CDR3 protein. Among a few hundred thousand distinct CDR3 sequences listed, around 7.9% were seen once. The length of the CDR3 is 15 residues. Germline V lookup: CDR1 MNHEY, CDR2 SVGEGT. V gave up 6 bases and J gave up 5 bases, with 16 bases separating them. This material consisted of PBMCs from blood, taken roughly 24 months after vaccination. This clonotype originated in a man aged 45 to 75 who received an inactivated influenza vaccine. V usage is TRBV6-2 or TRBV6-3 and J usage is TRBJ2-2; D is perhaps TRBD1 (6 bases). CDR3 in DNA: TGTGCCAGCAGCCGCACCCCGGGACAAACCGGGGAGCTGTTTTTT. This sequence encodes CASSRTPGQTGELFF.